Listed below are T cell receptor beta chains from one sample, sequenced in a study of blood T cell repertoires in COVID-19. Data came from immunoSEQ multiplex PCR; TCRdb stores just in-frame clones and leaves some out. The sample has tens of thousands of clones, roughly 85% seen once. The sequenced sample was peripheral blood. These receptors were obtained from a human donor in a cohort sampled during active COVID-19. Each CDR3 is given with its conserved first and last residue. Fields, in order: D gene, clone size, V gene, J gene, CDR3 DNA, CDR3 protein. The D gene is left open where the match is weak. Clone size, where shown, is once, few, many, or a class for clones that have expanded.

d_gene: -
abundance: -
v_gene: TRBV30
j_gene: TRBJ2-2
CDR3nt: TGTGCCTGGAGTGTATACGGTCCCGGGGAGCTGTTTTTT
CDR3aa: CAWSVYGPGELFF

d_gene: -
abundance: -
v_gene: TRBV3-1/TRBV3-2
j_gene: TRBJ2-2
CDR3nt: TGTGCCAGCAGCCTTACTAGTCGGGACACCGGGGAGCTGTTTTTT
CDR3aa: CASSLTSRDTGELFF

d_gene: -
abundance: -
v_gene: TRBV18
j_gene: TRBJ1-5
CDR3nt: TGTGCCAGCTCACCAGGGGACTCCAATCAGCCCCAGCATTTT
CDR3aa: CASSPGDSNQPQHF

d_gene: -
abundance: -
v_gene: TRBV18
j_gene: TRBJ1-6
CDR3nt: TGTGCCAGCTCACCACAAGAGACAGTAAACCCCCTCCACTTT
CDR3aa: CASSPQETVNPLHF

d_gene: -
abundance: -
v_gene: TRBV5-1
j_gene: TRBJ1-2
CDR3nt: TGCGCCAGCAGCTTGTGGCAGGGAAAGAATGGCTACACCTTC
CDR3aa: CASSLWQGKNGYTF

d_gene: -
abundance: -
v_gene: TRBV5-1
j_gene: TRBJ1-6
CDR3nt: TGCGCCAGCAGCTTGATCGAGGCCACCTATAATTCACCCCTCCACTTT
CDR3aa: CASSLIEATYNSPLHF

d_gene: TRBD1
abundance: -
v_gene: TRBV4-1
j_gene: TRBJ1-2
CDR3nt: TGCGCCAGCAGCCAAGCGGACAGGGACAACGGCTACACCTTC
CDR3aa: CASSQADRDNGYTF

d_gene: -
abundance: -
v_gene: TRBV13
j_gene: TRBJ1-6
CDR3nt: TGTGCCAGCAGCCACAGCAGCTCCTATAATTCACCCCTCCACTTT
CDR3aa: CASSHSSSYNSPLHF

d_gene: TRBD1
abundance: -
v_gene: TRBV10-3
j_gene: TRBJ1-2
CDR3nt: TGTGCCATCAGTGACATCTCACCGGGACAGGGCAATGGCTACACCTTC
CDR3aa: CAISDISPGQGNGYTF

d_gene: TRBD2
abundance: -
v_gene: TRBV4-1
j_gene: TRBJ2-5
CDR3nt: TGCGCCAGCAGCCCGGGACTAGAGGTTGGAGAGACCCAGTACTTC
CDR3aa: CASSPGLEVGETQYF

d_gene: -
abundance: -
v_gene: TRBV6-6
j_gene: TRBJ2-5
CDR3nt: TGTGCCAGCAGTTACCGAGCCGGGGTTCGGTCCGAGACCCAGTACTTC
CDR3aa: CASSYRAGVRSETQYF

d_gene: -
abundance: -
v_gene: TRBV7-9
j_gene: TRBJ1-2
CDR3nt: TGTGCCAGCAGCTTACAAGATCCTAGCTATGGCTACACCTTC
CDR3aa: CASSLQDPSYGYTF

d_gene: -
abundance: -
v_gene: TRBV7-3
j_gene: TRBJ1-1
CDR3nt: TGTGCCAGCAGCTTATTCGGCCAGGGGATGAACACTGAAGCTTTCTTT
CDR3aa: CASSLFGQGMNTEAFF

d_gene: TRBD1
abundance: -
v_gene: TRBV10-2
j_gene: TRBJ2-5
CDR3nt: TGCGCCAGCAGTGATGGCAGGGGGCCATCTATGCAGACCCAGTACTTC
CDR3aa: CASSDGRGPSMQTQYF

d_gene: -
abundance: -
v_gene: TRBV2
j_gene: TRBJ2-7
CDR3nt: TGTGCCAGCATATACCGGGACTCCTCCTACGAGCAGTACTTC
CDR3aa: CASIYRDSSYEQYF

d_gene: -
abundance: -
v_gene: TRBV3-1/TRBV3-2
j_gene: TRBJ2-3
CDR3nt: TGTGCCAGCAGCCCTTTTTTGGAGGGCACAGATACGCAGTATTTT
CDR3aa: CASSPFLEGTDTQYF

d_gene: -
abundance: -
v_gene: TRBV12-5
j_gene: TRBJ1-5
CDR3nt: TGTGCTAGTGGTTTGGAGCTGGGCAGGGCGCAGCCCCAGCATTTT
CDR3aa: CASGLELGRAQPQHF

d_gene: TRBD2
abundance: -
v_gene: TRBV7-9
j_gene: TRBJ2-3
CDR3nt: TGTGCCAGCACCTTGACTAGCCCCACAGATACGCAGTATTTT
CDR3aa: CASTLTSPTDTQYF

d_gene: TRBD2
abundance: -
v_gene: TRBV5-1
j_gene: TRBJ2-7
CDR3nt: TGCGCCAGCAGCGACCGGAGCGGGGGCGGGGGCGAGCAGTACTTC
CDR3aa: CASSDRSGGGGEQYF

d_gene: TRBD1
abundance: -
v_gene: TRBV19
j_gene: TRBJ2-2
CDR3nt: TGTGCCAGTAGTGGAGGCCAGGGGGACACCGGGGAGCTGTTTTTT
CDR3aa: CASSGGQGDTGELFF

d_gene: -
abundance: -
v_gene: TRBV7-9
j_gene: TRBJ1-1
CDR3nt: TGTGCCAGCAGACAACAGACGACTGAAGCTTTCTTT
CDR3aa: CASRQQTTEAFF

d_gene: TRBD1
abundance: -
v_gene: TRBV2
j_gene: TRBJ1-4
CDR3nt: TGTGCCAGCAGACTTCGGACAGGGGGTAGAGAAAAACTGTTTTTT
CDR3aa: CASRLRTGGREKLFF

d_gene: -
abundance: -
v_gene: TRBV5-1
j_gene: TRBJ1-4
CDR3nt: TGCGCCAGCAGCGGGGGACGGGGGGCCGAAAAACTGTTTTTT
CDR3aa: CASSGGRGAEKLFF

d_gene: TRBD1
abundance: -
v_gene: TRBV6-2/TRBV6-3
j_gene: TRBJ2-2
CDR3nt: TGTGCCAGCAGTTACGGGGGACAGATCACCGGGGAGCTGTTTTTT
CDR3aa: CASSYGGQITGELFF

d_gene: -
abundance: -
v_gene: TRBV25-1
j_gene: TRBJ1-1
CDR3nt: TGTGCCAGCAAAGGGGGACGGTACATGAACACTGAAGCTTTCTTT
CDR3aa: CASKGGRYMNTEAFF

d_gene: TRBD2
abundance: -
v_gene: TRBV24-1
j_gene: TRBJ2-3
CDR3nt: TGTGCCACCAGTGATTCTGGGACTAGCGGGGGAGATACGCAGTATTTT
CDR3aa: CATSDSGTSGGDTQYF

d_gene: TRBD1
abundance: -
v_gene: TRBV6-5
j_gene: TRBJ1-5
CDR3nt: TGTGCCAGCAGTCGTCGGACAGGTGGAAATCAGCCCCAGCATTTT
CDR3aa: CASSRRTGGNQPQHF

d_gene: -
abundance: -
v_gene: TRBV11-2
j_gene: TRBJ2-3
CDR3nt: TGTGCCAGCAGCCTCGGGACTTCAGATACGCAGTATTTT
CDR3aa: CASSLGTSDTQYF

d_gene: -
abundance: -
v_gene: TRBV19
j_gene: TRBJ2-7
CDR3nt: TGTGCCAGTAGTATCAACAGGGTCCACGAGCAGTACTTC
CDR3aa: CASSINRVHEQYF

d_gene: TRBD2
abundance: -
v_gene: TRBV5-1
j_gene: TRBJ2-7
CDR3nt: TGCGCCAGCAGTTCGCGGGGGGGCGACGAGCAGTACTTC
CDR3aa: CASSSRGGDEQYF

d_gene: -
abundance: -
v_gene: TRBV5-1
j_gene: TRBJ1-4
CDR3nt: TGCGCCAGCAGCTTGGACCCGAGAAATAATGAAAAACTGTTTTTT
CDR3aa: CASSLDPRNNEKLFF

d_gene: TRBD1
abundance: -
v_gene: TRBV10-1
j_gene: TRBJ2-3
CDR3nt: TGCGCCAGATTGACAGGGCTTAAATTCACAGATACGCAGTATTTT
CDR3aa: CARLTGLKFTDTQYF

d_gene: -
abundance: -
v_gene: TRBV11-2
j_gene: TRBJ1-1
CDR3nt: TGTGCCAGCAGCTTCCTCTTCGGCCCGGGAACTGAAGCTTTCTTT
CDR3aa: CASSFLFGPGTEAFF

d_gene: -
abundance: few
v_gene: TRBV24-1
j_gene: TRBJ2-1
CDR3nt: TGTGCCACCAGTGATTTGAGGACTATTCCCTCCAATGAGCAGTTCTTC
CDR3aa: CATSDLRTIPSNEQFF

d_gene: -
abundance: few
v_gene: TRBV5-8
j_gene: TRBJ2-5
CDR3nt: TGTGCCAGCAGGAAACAGGGAAGGTGCGACTTC
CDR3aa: CASRKQGRCDF

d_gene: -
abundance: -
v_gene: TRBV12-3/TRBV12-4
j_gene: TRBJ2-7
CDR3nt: TGTGCCAGCAGCCACCAGGGAGGCTACGAGCAGTACTTC
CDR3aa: CASSHQGGYEQYF

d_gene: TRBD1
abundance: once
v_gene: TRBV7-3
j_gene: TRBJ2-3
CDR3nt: TGTGCCAGCAGCTTAGGGACAGGGAATACAGATACGCAGTATTTT
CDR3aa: CASSLGTGNTDTQYF

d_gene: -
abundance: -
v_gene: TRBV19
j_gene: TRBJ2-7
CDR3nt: TGTGCCAGTAGTATAAGGGGAGGGACAAACTCCTACGAGCAGTACTTC
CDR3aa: CASSIRGGTNSYEQYF

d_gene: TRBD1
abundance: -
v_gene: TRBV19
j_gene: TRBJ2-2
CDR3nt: TGTGCCAGTAGTAGGGGACAGGCCTGGAACACCGGGGAGCTGTTTTTT
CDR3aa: CASSRGQAWNTGELFF

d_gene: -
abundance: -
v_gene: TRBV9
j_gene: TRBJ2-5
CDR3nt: TGTGCCAGCAGCGTAGGGGGAGGAGGGATGGAGACCCAGTACTTC
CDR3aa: CASSVGGGGMETQYF

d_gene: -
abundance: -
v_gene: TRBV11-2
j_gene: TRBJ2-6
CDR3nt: TGTGCCAGCAGCCAATCAGGGCCTGGGGCCAACGTCCTGACTTTC
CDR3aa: CASSQSGPGANVLTF

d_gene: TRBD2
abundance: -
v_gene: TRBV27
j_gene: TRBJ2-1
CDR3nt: TGTGCCAGCACCCCGGGACTAGCAGGGAATGAGCAGTTCTTC
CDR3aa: CASTPGLAGNEQFF

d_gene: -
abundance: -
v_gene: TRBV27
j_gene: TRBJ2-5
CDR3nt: TGTGCCAGCAGTTGGAACAGAAAAGAGACCCAGTACTTC
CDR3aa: CASSWNRKETQYF

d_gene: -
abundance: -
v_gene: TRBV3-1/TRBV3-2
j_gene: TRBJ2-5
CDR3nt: TGTGCCAGCAGCCAACCGGGACAAGTAAAAGAGACCCAGTACTTC
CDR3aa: CASSQPGQVKETQYF

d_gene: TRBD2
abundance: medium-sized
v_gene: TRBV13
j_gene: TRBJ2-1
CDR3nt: TGTGCCAGCAGCTTACAGCGGGGGGATTCCTACAATGAGCAGTTCTTC
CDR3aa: CASSLQRGDSYNEQFF

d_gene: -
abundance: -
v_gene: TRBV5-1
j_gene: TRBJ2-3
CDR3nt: TGCGCCAGCAGCTTGCTAAGCACAGATACGCAGTATTTT
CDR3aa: CASSLLSTDTQYF

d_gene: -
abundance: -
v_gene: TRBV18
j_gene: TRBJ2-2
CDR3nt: TGTGCCAGCTCAATTAGCAGGGGTTTCGACACCGGGGAGCTGTTTTTT
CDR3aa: CASSISRGFDTGELFF

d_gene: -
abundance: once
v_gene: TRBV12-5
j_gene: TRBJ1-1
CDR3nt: TGTGCTAGTGGTTTGGCAGGGTACACTGAAGCTTTCTTT
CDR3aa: CASGLAGYTEAFF

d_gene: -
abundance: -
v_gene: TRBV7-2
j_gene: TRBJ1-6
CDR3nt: TGTGCCAGCAGCTTAGGGACAGTGACCGGTTATAATTCACCCCTCCACTTT
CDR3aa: CASSLGTVTGYNSPLHF

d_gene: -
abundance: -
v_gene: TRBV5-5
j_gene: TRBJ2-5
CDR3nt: TGTGCCAGCAGACCAGGACAGTCATCTATACCTATACAAGAGACCCAGTACTTC
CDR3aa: CASRPGQSSIPIQETQYF

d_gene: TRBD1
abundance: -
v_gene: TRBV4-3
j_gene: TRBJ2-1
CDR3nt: TGCGCCAGCAGCAAGACGGGACAGGACAATGAGCAGTTCTTC
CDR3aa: CASSKTGQDNEQFF

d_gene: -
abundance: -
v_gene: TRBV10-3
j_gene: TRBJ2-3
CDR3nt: TGTGCCATCAGTGATCTTAGTGGAGGTCCAGATACGCAGTATTTT
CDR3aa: CAISDLSGGPDTQYF

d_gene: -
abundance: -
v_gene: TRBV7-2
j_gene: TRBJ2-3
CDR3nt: TGTGCCAGCAGCTGGGACACCCACACAGATACGCAGTATTTT
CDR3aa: CASSWDTHTDTQYF

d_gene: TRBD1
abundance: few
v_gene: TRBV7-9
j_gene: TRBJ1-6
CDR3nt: TGTGCCAGCAGCGCAGACAGGGTGTTTTCACCCCTCCACTTT
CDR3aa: CASSADRVFSPLHF

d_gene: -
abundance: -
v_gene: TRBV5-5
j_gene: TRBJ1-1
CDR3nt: TGTGCCAGCAGCCAGCGACAGGTGAACACTGAAGCTTTCTTT
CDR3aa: CASSQRQVNTEAFF